This T cell receptor (beta chain) was retrieved from a study of glioma-infiltrating T cells after dendritic cell vaccination. Across the whole study: Samples are from glioblastoma patients in Phase I and II dendritic cell vaccine trials. Autologous tumor lysate-pulsed dendritic cell vaccination was given between the early 2000s and the early 2010s.

Time point defined: after dendritic cell vaccination, including at tumor progression/relapse. Isocitrate dehydrogenase mutation was absent in all glioblastoma patients. Germline trimming cut 8 bases from V and 5 bases from J; bases unmatched to any gene: 11. The CDR3 has 14 amino acids. Measured with immunoSEQ multiplex PCR; TCRdb has only the in-frame clones, and not every one. The sample contains over 90,000 clones, about 85% of which appear only once. This clonotype was sampled from a human donor with glioblastoma. The specimen was blood, collected after dendritic cell vaccination. The chain couples TRBV23-1 to TRBJ1-1, with 7 bases aligning to TRBD1. TRBV23-1 qualifies as an ORF whose function is uncertain. The CDR3 loop reads CASPSGQVGTEAFF. CDR3 nucleotides: TGCGCCAGCCCATCCGGACAGGTTGGGACTGAAGCTTTCTTT.